These 30 T cell receptor beta chains share one sample of origin, sequenced in a study of T cell clonotyping in hematopoietic cell transplantation. The time point here: recipient sample about 28 days before transplant, after cytoreduction. This table comes from immunoSEQ multiplex PCR, and its TCRdb copy is limited to in-frame clones, with some not included. The repertoire consists of more than 20,000 clones, with 70% to 85% occurring once and the leading ten covering about 24%. Sequenced here: peripheral blood mononuclear cells, sampled before stem cell transplant. These receptors were collected from a woman aged 55-70 years with acute myeloid leukemia. Some clones in this sample may be carry-over from other donors' samples.

The V gene is TRBV27, the J gene TRBJ2-5, with unresolved D. The CDR3 covers 13 residues. Germline assignment: CDR1 MNHEY and CDR2 SMNVEV (reference sequence). V lost 5 bases and J 2 bases, leaving 9 bases between the germline ends. CDR3 in amino acids: CASSPAPQETQYF. The CDR3, as DNA: TGTGCCAGCAGTCCCGCGCCTCAAGAGACCCAGTACTTC.

CDR3 loop: CASSLGTRTDTQYF. The CDR3 DNA is TGTGCCAGCAGCTTGGGGACTAGAACAGATACGCAGTATTTT. This chain links TRBV5-6 with TRBJ2-3, with TRBD2 identical over 7 bases. This CDR3 contains 14 residues. V lost 0 bases to trimming and J lost 3 bases; unmatched junction nucleotides: 1. Germline V gives CDR1 SGHDT, CDR2 YYEEEE.

The chain couples TRBV28 to TRBJ2-7, with TRBD2 identical over 7 bases. In germline, CDR1 is MDHEN, CDR2 SYDVKM. The CDR3 is 16 residues long. V was pared by 7 bases and J by 0 bases, with 12 bases of the junction left unmatched. In DNA, the CDR3 is TGTGCCAGCACCTCACCGGCTAGCGGAGCCTCCTACGAGCAGTACTTC. This translates into CASTSPASGASYEQYF.

This clone was seen only once. The chain is built from TRBV27 and TRBJ1-1; TRBD1 is a possible D gene (6 bases). Trimming removed 5 bases at V and 8 bases at J, with 15 bases between. CDR3 length equals 13 residues. The germline V gene has CDR1 MNHEY and CDR2 SMNVEV (reference sequence). The CDR3 region is CASSARGGLEAFF. CDR3 nucleotide sequence: TGTGCCAGCAGTGCCCGGGGGGGCCTGGAAGCTTTCTTT.

Worth noting for this clone: Given the absence of the conserved phenylalanine or tryptophan at the CDR3 end, a read error is likely. The DNA is left out, because the CDR3 cannot be placed on it with certainty; the CDR3 is given as TCRdb lists it. V is TRBV7-3 and J is TRBJ2-7; no check of the table's D call, TRBD1, against the DNA was made. Germline CDR1 SGHTA, CDR2 FQGTGA. From its first to its last residue, the CDR3 has 12 amino acids. This CDR3 is CASSLKGRVSTS.

The chain is built from TRBV6-5 and TRBJ1-1, with 8 bases matching TRBD1. V gave up 4 bases and J gave up 1 base; unmatched junction bases: 5. The CDR3 is made up of 15 amino acids. Germline V lookup: CDR1 MNHEY, CDR2 SVGAGI. CDR3 bases: TGTGCCAGCAGTTCCTCAGGGGGCACGAACACTGAAGCTTTCTTT. It specifies CASSSSGGTNTEAFF.

This clone was counted a single time. CDR3 in amino acids: CSSGSGETQYF. Here the CDR3 DNA reads TGCAGCTCGGGGAGCGGAGAGACCCAGTACTTC. The chain joins TRBV29-1 to TRBJ2-5; the D gene is possibly TRBD2 (5 bases). V shed 8 bases and J shed 4 bases, with 11 bases lying between them. Germline CDR1 reads SQVTM; CDR2 reads ANQGSEA. The CDR3 has 11 amino acids.

This chain joins TRBV5-4 and TRBJ2-3; 7 nucleotides align to TRBD2. V lost 0 bases to trimming and J lost 10 bases; unmatched junction nucleotides: 11. From germline, CDR1 is SGHNT and CDR2 YYREEE (reference sequence). The CDR3 extends over 15 amino acids. CDR3 nucleotide sequence: TGTGCCAGCAGCTTGGCCCCAGCGGGGAAGGGTGCGCAGTATTTT. Residues: CASSLAPAGKGAQYF.

The chain has TRBV4-3 and TRBJ2-1; TRBD2 matches at 9 bases. The CDR3 loop spans 17 amino acids. V lost 1 base and J lost 3; bases outside the gene matches: 7. The germline gives CDR1 LGHNA, CDR2 YSLEER. The CDR3 DNA reads as TGCGCCAGCAGCCAAGTTGTTAGCGGGGGCCTCTACAATGAGCAGTTCTTC. Protein sequence: CASSQVVSGGLYNEQFF.

The V gene is TRBV5-4, the J gene TRBJ2-7, with 10 bases lining up with TRBD1. The CDR3 contains 12 residues. The germline V gene has CDR1 SGHNT and CDR2 YYREEE (reference sequence). V lost 7 bases to trimming and J lost 7 bases; unmatched junction nucleotides: 5. DNA for the CDR3: TGTGCCAGCGGGACAGGGGTGAGGGAGCAGTACTTC. Translated: CASGTGVREQYF.

This clone has just one count. The CDR3 here is CASTRGASGRGTGELFF. The CDR3, as DNA: TGTGCCAGCACCCGGGGCGCCAGCGGGAGGGGTACCGGGGAGCTGTTTTTT. The chain links TRBV2 to TRBJ2-2; TRBD2 aligns across 10 bases. The CDR3 totals 17 residues. Trimming took 7 bases from V and 5 from J; bases not matched to a gene: 13. CDR1 SNHLY and CDR2 FYNNEI come from the germline V gene. Drawing the rest from reference TRBV2 and TRBJ2-2, the complete variable domain is EPEVTQTPSHQVTQMGQEVILRCVPISNHLYFYWYRQILGQKVEFLVSFYNNEISEKSEIFDDQFSVERPDGSNFTLKIRSTKLEDSAMYFCASTRGASGRGTGELFFGEGSRLTVL.

This chain joins TRBV11-3 and TRBJ2-3; D is perhaps TRBD2 (5 bases). Trimming removed 3 bases at V and 3 bases at J, with 10 bases between. The CDR3 loop spans 14 amino acids. The germline V gene encodes CDR1 SGHNT and CDR2 YENEEA. In DNA form, the CDR3 reads TGTGCCAGCAGCTTGGGGAGTACGACAGATACGCAGTATTTT. It specifies CASSLGSTTDTQYF.

This sequence joins TRBV9 and TRBJ2-3; 10 nucleotides line up with TRBD2. Trimming at V came to 3 bases and at J to 3 bases, leaving 4 bases not matched to a gene. The CDR3 has 15 residues. Per the germline V gene, CDR1 is SGDLS and CDR2 is YYNGEE. The CDR3: CASSDSSGGTDTQYF. The CDR3 DNA is TGTGCCAGCAGCGACTCTAGCGGGGGAACAGATACGCAGTATTTT. The entire variable domain, with the rest obtained from reference TRBV9 and TRBJ2-3, is as follows: DSGVTQTPKHLITATGQRVTLRCSPRSGDLSVYWYQQSLDQGLQFLIQYYNGEERAKGNILERFSAQQFPDLHSELNLSSLELGDSALYFCASSDSSGGTDTQYFGPGTRLTVL.

CDR3 bases: TGTGCCAGCAGTCCCGGTCGGGGAACGGATGGCTACACCTTC. Protein sequence: CASSPGRGTDGYTF. The rearrangement joins TRBV7-9 to TRBJ1-2; D gene ambiguous. V gave up 6 bases and J gave up 6 bases, with 17 bases separating them. CDR1 and CDR2 from the germline V gene are SEHNR and FQNEAQ (reference sequence). This CDR3 is 14 amino acids long.

This clone was seen once. V usage is TRBV5-1 and J usage is TRBJ1-4, with unresolved D. From germline, CDR1 is SGHRS and CDR2 YFSETQ. The germline V and J ends were trimmed by 2 bases and 0 bases, with 5 bases remaining between them. This CDR3 contains 14 residues. The CDR3 sequence is CASSLSATNEKLFF. The DNA of the CDR3 is TGCGCCAGCAGCTTAAGTGCAACTAATGAAAAACTGTTTTTT. The variable domain in full, completed from reference TRBV5-1 and TRBJ1-4, reads KAGVTQTPRYLIKTRGQQVTLSCSPISGHRSVSWYQQTPGQGLQFLFEYFSETQRNKGNFPGRFSGRQFSNSRSEMNVSTLELGDSALYLCASSLSATNEKLFFGSGTQLSVL.

The chain is built from TRBV7-8 and TRBJ2-1, with TRBD1 as a possible D gene (5 bases). From germline, CDR1 is SGHVS and CDR2 FQNEAQ. The CDR3 runs to 15 residues. V was pared by 5 bases and J by 1 base, with 12 bases between. The CDR3 DNA is TGTGCCAGCAGCCTCTGGACAAATTCCTACAATGAGCAGTTCTTC. Translation: CASSLWTNSYNEQFF.

J is TRBJ1-4 and V is TRBV28, with D perhaps matching TRBD1 (5 bases). V gave up 7 bases and J gave up 5 bases, with 14 bases separating them. The CDR3 runs to 14 residues. CDR1 and CDR2 from the germline V gene are MDHEN and SYDVKM. This CDR3 is CASNLLGGNEKLFF. The CDR3 coding sequence is TGTGCCAGCAACCTACTGGGGGGGAATGAAAAACTGTTTTTT.

This chain links TRBV28 with TRBJ2-7; possibly TRBD1 for D (6 bases). Germline lookup yields CDR1 MDHEN and CDR2 SYDVKM. The CDR3 is made up of 12 amino acids. V gave up 5 bases and J gave up 4 bases, with 9 bases separating them. CDR3 nucleotide sequence: TGTGCCAGCAGTCTCAGGGGTTACGAGCAGTACTTC. It translates to CASSLRGYEQYF.

The table lists this clone with a count of one. The chain recombines TRBV9 with TRBJ1-4, with 10 nucleotides matching TRBD1. The CDR3 contains 13 residues. V lost 3 bases and J lost 7; bases outside the gene matches: 0. CDR1 SGDLS and CDR2 YYNGEE come from the germline V gene. The CDR3 loop reads CASSGTGGEKLFF. Here the CDR3 DNA reads TGTGCCAGCAGCGGGACAGGGGGTGAAAAACTGTTTTTT.

In this sample, this clone turned up once. The genes are TRBV27 and TRBJ1-2; D possibly corresponds to TRBD1 (5 bases). This CDR3 has 16 residues. Deletions cut 6 bases from V and 0 bases from J, with 17 bases between. Germline V gives CDR1 MNHEY, CDR2 SMNVEV (reference sequence). This chain's CDR3 is CASRRNGRGANYGYTF. CDR3 DNA: TGTGCCAGCAGACGAAACGGGCGGGGGGCTAACTATGGCTACACCTTC.

The genes are TRBV6-5 and TRBJ1-2; 9 bases match TRBD1. The CDR3 spans 15 residues. The germline CDR1 and CDR2 sequences are MNHEY and SVGAGI. V trimming: 4 bases; J trimming: 2 bases; junction bases outside the gene matches: 5. The chain's CDR3 is CASSSGTGLNYGYTF. The CDR3 DNA reads TGTGCCAGCAGTTCAGGGACAGGGCTCAACTATGGCTACACCTTC.

The chain couples TRBV29-1 to TRBJ1-3; D is unresolved. The germline CDR1 and CDR2 sequences are SQVTM and ANQGSEA. The V end was cut by 2 bases, the J end by 7 bases, with 6 bases between. The CDR3 extends over 11 amino acids. The CDR3 sequence: CSVESGNTIYF. CDR3 DNA sequence: TGCAGCGTTGAATCGGGGAACACCATATATTTT.

This clone has just a few counts. V and J are TRBV5-6 and TRBJ1-1; tentatively, D is TRBD1 (6 bases). CDR3 length equals 17 residues. Germline CDR1 is SGHDT and CDR2 is YYEEEE. The germline V and J ends were trimmed by 4 bases and 3 bases, with 22 bases remaining between them. The CDR3 here is CASSRVGQSWRDTEAFF. Here the CDR3 DNA reads TGTGCCAGCAGCCGCGTCGGACAGTCCTGGAGGGACACTGAAGCTTTCTTT. Based on the CDR3 plus reference TRBV5-6 and TRBJ1-1, the full variable domain is DAGVTQSPTHLIKTRGQQVTLRCSPKSGHDTVSWYQQALGQGPQFIFQYYEEEERQRGNFPDRFSGHQFPNYSSELNVNALLLGDSALYLCASSRVGQSWRDTEAFFGQGTRLTVV.

The chain uses TRBV9 and TRBJ1-2; D is uncertain. The CDR3 loop spans 11 amino acids. With 3 bases removed from V and 5 bases from J, the gap between germline ends came to 5 bases. Germline V lookup: CDR1 SGDLS, CDR2 YYNGEE. As DNA, the CDR3 is TGTGCCAGCAGCGCCGGTTATGGCTACACCTTC. Amino acid sequence: CASSAGYGYTF.

The CDR3 loop reads CASSLVRRTSTDTQYF. The CDR3 coding sequence is TGTGCCAGCAGTTTAGTTCGCAGGACTAGCACAGATACGCAGTATTTT. The chain has TRBV28 and TRBJ2-3, with TRBD2 as a possible D gene (5 bases). V shed 2 bases and J shed 0 bases, with 12 bases lying between them. From germline, CDR1 is MDHEN and CDR2 SYDVKM. The CDR3 extends over 16 amino acids.

The J gene is TRBJ2-2, the V gene TRBV5-4; 8 bases fit TRBD1. Germline V CDR1 and CDR2: SGHNT, YYREEE (reference sequence). The V segment lost 4 bases and the J segment 1 base; nucleotides outside the gene matches: 6. This CDR3 comprises 16 residues. The CDR3 region has the DNA TGTGCCAGCAGCCGAGCCGGGACAGGGAACACCGGGGAGCTGTTTTTT. This encodes CASSRAGTGNTGELFF.

This chain links TRBV5-6 with TRBJ1-1; no clear D. Trimming stripped 0 bases from V and 4 bases from J, with 10 bases between. The germline CDR1 and CDR2 sequences are SGHDT and YYEEEE. The CDR3 length is 14 residues. The CDR3 nucleotides read TGTGCCAGCAGCTTGGGTCCGGGAGGCACTGAAGCTTTCTTT. It translates to CASSLGPGGTEAFF.

V and J are TRBV7-2 and TRBJ2-2; 11 bases align to TRBD2. V dropped 4 bases and J dropped 6; count of bases not matched to a gene: 1. Per the germline V gene, CDR1 is SGHTA and CDR2 is FQGNSA. The CDR3 contains 14 residues. Here the CDR3 DNA reads TGTGCCAGCAGCTGGGGACTAGCGGCCGGGGAGCTGTTTTTT. Encoded protein: CASSWGLAAGELFF.

The gene calls are TRBV11-2 and TRBJ2-7; 11 nucleotides match TRBD2. The germline gives CDR1 SGHAT, CDR2 FQNNGV. The J segment lost 0 bases and the V segment lost 5 bases, leaving 6 bases of the junction unmatched. The CDR3 contains 16 residues. The CDR3 nucleotides are TGTGCCAGCAGCCTCGATAGCGGGGGGGCCTCCTACGAGCAGTACTTC. Amino acid sequence: CASSLDSGGASYEQYF.

CDR3 DNA: TGCGCCAGCCCCCCGGGGACTAGACACGAGCAGTACTTC. As protein: CASPPGTRHEQYF. The chain combines TRBV10-1 with TRBJ2-7, with 8 nucleotides matching TRBD2. The CDR3 totals 13 residues. The germline CDR1 and CDR2 sequences are WNHNN and SYGVQD (reference sequence). V lost 8 bases and J lost 5; bases outside the gene matches: 8.